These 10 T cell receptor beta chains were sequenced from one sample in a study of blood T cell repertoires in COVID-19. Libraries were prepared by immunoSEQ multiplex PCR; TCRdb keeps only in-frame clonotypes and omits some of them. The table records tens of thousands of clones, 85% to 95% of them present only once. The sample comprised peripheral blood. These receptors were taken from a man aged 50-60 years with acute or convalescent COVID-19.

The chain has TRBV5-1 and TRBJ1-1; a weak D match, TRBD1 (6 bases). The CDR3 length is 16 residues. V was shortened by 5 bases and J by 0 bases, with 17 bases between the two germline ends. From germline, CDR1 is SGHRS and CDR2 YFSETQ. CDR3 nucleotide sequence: TGCGCCAGCAGGTTACAGGGCCCCCCCATGAACACTGAAGCTTTCTTT. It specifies CASRLQGPPMNTEAFF.

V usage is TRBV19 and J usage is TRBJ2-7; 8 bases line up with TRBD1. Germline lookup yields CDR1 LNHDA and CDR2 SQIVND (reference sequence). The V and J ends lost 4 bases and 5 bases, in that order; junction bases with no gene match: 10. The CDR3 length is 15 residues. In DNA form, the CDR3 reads TGTGCCAGTAGTACTGGACAGGGCTTTATCCACGAGCAGTACTTC. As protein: CASSTGQGFIHEQYF.

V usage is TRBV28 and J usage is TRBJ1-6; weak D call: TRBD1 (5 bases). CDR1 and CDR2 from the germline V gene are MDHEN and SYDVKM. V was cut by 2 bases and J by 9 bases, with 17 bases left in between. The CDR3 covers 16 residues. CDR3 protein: CASSLQGGLLGSPLHF. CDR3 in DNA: TGTGCCAGCAGTTTACAGGGAGGGCTCCTTGGTTCACCCCTCCACTTT.

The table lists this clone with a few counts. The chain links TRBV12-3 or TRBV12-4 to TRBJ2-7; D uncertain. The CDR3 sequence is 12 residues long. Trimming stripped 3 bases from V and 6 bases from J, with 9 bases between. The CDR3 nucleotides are TGTGCCAGCAGTTTTTTCCCCGGCGAGCAGTACTTC. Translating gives CASSFFPGEQYF.

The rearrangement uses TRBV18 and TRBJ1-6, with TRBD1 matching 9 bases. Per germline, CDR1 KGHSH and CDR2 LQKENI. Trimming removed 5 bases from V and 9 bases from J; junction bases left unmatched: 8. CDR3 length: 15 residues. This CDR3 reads CASSSGTGSFSPLHF. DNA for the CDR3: TGTGCCAGCTCATCCGGGACAGGGTCTTTTTCACCCCTCCACTTT. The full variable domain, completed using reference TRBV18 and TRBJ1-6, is NAGVMQNPRHLVRRRGQEARLRCSPMKGHSHVYWYRQLPEEGLKFMVYLQKENIIDESGMPKERFSAEFPKEGPSILRIQQVVRGDSAAYFCASSSGTGSFSPLHFGNGTRLTVT.

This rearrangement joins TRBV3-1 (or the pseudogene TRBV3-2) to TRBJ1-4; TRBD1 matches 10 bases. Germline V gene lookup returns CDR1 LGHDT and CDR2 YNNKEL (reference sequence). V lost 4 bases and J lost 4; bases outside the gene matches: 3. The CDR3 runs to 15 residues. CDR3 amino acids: CASSRGTGVNEKLFF. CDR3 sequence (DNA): TGTGCCAGCAGCCGAGGGACAGGGGTTAATGAAAAACTGTTTTTT.

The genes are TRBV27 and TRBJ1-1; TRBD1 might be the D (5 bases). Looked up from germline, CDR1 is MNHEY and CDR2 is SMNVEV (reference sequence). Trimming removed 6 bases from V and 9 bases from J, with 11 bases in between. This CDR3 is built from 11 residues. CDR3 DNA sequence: TGTGCCAGCAGACGGCAGGGCCAAGCTTTCTTT. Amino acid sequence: CASRRQGQAFF.

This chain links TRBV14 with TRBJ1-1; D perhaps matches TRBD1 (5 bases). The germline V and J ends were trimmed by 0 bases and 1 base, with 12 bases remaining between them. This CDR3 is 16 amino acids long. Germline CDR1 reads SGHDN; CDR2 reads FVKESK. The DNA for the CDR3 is TGTGCCAGCAGCCAAGAAAAGGCAGGGTGGAACACTGAAGCTTTCTTT. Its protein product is CASSQEKAGWNTEAFF.

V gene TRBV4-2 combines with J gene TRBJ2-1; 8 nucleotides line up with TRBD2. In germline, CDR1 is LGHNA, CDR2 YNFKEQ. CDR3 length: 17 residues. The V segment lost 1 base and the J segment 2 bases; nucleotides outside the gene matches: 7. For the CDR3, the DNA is TGTGCCAGCAGCCAAGTCTCAACGGGGGGGCCCTACAATGAGCAGTTCTTC. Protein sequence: CASSQVSTGGPYNEQFF.

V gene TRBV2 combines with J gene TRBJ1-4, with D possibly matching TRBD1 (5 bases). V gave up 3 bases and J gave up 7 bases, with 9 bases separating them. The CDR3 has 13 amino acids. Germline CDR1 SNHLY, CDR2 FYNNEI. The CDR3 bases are TGTGCCAGCAGTGACAGGGAAATTGAAAAACTGTTTTTT. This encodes CASSDREIEKLFF.